A single sample is the source of the 20 T cell receptor beta chains below, sequenced in a study of blood T cell repertoires in COVID-19. The protocol was immunoSEQ multiplex PCR, while the TCRdb copy is restricted to in-frame clones and leaves out a portion. The sample lists 150,000 or so clones, about nine tenths occurring once. Sequencing was carried out using peripheral blood. These TCRs come from a man aged 60-69 years with acute or convalescent COVID-19.

The chain carries TRBV29-1 and TRBJ1-4, with D tentatively TRBD1 (6 bases). The CDR3 loop spans 14 amino acids. The ends were cut back, 4 bases at V and 7 bases at J, with 16 bases in the middle. The germline V gene has CDR1 SQVTM and CDR2 ANQGSEA. The CDR3 nucleotides are TGCAGCGTTGGGCCGGGGGGCGCGGGTGAAAAACTGTTTTTT. It codes for CSVGPGGAGEKLFF.

V is TRBV6-4 and J is TRBJ1-5; D is undetermined. CDR3 length: 15 residues. Trimming removed 4 bases at V and 2 bases at J, with 12 bases between. The V gene's germline CDR1 is MRHNA and CDR2 SNTAGT. CDR3 protein: CASSVGRVGNQPQHF. The DNA for the CDR3 is TGTGCCAGCAGTGTCGGGAGGGTTGGCAATCAGCCCCAGCATTTT.

The chain is built from TRBV7-8 and TRBJ1-1; unclear D gene. CDR1 is SGHVS and CDR2 is FQNEAQ in the germline V gene. Trimming took 3 bases from V and 1 from J, leaving 6 bases between them. The CDR3 spans 13 residues. The CDR3 is CASSFRGNTEAFF. For the CDR3, the DNA is TGTGCCAGCAGCTTCCGCGGGAACACTGAAGCTTTCTTT.

V gene TRBV5-4 combines with J gene TRBJ2-1; 8 bases match TRBD2. Per germline, CDR1 SGHNT and CDR2 YYREEE (reference sequence). Germline trimming cut 4 bases from V and 4 bases from J; bases unmatched to any gene: 16. This CDR3 is built from 18 residues. DNA for the CDR3: TGTGCCAGCAGCGTAACGGGAAAGGGAGCGGGGGCTTACAATGAGCAGTTCTTC. Translated: CASSVTGKGAGAYNEQFF.

The chain recombines TRBV7-3 with TRBJ2-1; 13 bases are a match to TRBD2. This CDR3 spans 15 amino acids. Germline loops: CDR1 SGHTA, CDR2 FQGTGA. Germline trimming cut 3 bases from V and 4 bases from J; bases unmatched to any gene: 0. CDR3 in amino acids: CASSLTSGGYNEQFF. Here the CDR3 DNA reads TGTGCCAGCAGCTTGACTAGCGGGGGGTACAATGAGCAGTTCTTC.

The chain is built from TRBV14 and TRBJ1-2; D is undetermined. Trimming took 4 bases from V and 1 from J, leaving 10 bases between them. This CDR3 region has 14 residues. The germline gives CDR1 SGHDN, CDR2 FVKESK. Here the CDR3 DNA reads TGTGCCAGCAGCCCCGAGCGGGGTAACTATGGCTACACCTTC. Translation: CASSPERGNYGYTF. Supplemented by reference TRBV14 and TRBJ1-2, the full variable domain reads EAGVTQFPSHSVIEKGQTVTLRCDPISGHDNLYWYRRVMGKEIKFLLHFVKESKQDESGMPNNRFLAERTGGTYSTLKVQPAELEDSGVYFCASSPERGNYGYTFGSGTRLTVV.

This clone was observed a single time. The chain employs TRBV10-3 and TRBJ2-7; TRBD2 matches at 12 bases. CDR1 ENHRY and CDR2 SYGVKD come from the germline V gene. With 10 bases clipped from V and 0 bases from J, the junction kept 10 bases outside the gene matches. The CDR3 spans 16 residues. The CDR3: CATQGASGRASYEQYF. The DNA of the CDR3 is TGTGCCACACAAGGAGCTAGCGGGAGGGCCTCCTACGAGCAGTACTTC.

The gene calls are TRBV15 and TRBJ2-2, with 7 bases aligning to TRBD1. With 8 bases clipped from V and 0 bases from J, the junction kept 6 bases outside the gene matches. The CDR3 is made up of 15 amino acids. Germline assignment: CDR1 LNHNV and CDR2 YYDKDF (reference sequence). The CDR3 coding sequence is TGTGCCACCGGGACAGCCAGAACGAACACCGGGGAGCTGTTTTTT. This sequence encodes CATGTARTNTGELFF.

This rearrangement joins TRBV7-2 to TRBJ2-7; 7 bases fit TRBD1. Germline loops: CDR1 SGHTA, CDR2 FQGNSA. This CDR3 is built from 12 residues. The V and J ends lost 3 bases and 6 bases, in that order; junction bases with no gene match: 2. The CDR3 here is CASSFAGGEQYV. Written as DNA, the CDR3 is TGTGCCAGCAGCTTCGCAGGGGGCGAGCAGTACGTC.

J is TRBJ1-4 and V is TRBV7-2; 11 nucleotides match TRBD1. The CDR3 has 14 residues. Germline V gives CDR1 SGHTA, CDR2 FQGNSA. Trimming took 5 bases from V and 7 from J; bases not matched to a gene: 3. DNA of the CDR3: TGTGCCAGCAGCCGGGACAGGGGGTCTGAAAAACTGTTTTTT. It yields the protein CASSRDRGSEKLFF.

This chain uses TRBV3-1 (or the pseudogene TRBV3-2) with TRBJ1-5; 8 positions agree with TRBD1. Germline CDR1 reads LGHDT; CDR2 reads YNNKEL (reference sequence). V lost 3 bases to trimming and J lost 0 bases; unmatched junction nucleotides: 4. The CDR3 is made up of 16 amino acids. DNA of the CDR3: TGTGCCAGCAGCCATGGGACAGGTTTTAGCAATCAGCCCCAGCATTTT. Its translation: CASSHGTGFSNQPQHF.

This chain uses TRBV7-9 with TRBJ1-1; 7 bases fit TRBD1. The CDR3 extends over 15 amino acids. Trimming cost V 0 bases and J 1 base; bases outside gene matches: 2. Germline lookup yields CDR1 SEHNR and CDR2 FQNEAQ (reference sequence). CDR3 sequence reads: CASSLAWDRNTEAFF. The CDR3, as DNA: TGTGCCAGCAGCTTAGCCTGGGACAGGAACACTGAAGCTTTCTTT.

This rearrangement joins TRBV6-1 to TRBJ2-7; D gene uncertain. The CDR3 extends over 11 amino acids. Germline CDR1 reads MNHNS; CDR2 reads SASEGT. CDR3 coding DNA: TGTGCCAGCAGTGAACTCGGTATGATAAGCGTC. As protein: CASSELGMISV.

Here the CDR3 DNA reads TGTGCCAGCAGCCCCCGGGGAGGGAACACTGAAGCTTTCTTT. As protein: CASSPRGGNTEAFF. The rearrangement joins TRBV11-2 to TRBJ1-1; D call uncertain. The CDR3 has 14 amino acids. V was trimmed by 5 bases and J by 1 base, leaving 11 bases between them. Germline V gene sequence: CDR1 SGHAT, CDR2 FQNNGV. Drawing the rest from reference TRBV11-2 and TRBJ1-1, the complete variable domain is EAGVAQSPRYKIIEKRQSVAFWCNPISGHATLYWYQQILGQGPKLLIQFQNNGVVDDSQLPKDRFSAERLKGVDSTLKIQPAKLEDSAVYLCASSPRGGNTEAFFGQGTRLTVV.

The V call is TRBV9, the J call TRBJ2-1; 7 bases match TRBD2. CDR3 length: 15 amino acids. Germline CDR1 and CDR2: SGDLS and YYNGEE. Trimming at V came to 4 bases and at J to 8 bases, leaving 12 bases not matched to a gene. Written as DNA, the CDR3 is TGTGCCAGCAGCCGAACAGCGGGGTTATGGGATGAGCAGTTCTTC. This gives the protein CASSRTAGLWDEQFF.

The chain links TRBV5-1 to TRBJ2-5, with 8 bases lining up with TRBD1. Germline-derived CDR1 and CDR2 are SGHRS and YFSETQ. The ends lost 4 bases at V and 4 bases at J; junction bases unmatched: 6. This CDR3 has 14 residues. The CDR3 loop is CASSNGQGRETQYF. CDR3 sequence (DNA): TGCGCCAGCAGCAACGGACAGGGACGAGAGACCCAGTACTTC. Based on the CDR3 plus reference TRBV5-1 and TRBJ2-5, the full variable domain is KAGVTQTPRYLIKTRGQQVTLSCSPISGHRSVSWYQQTPGQGLQFLFEYFSETQRNKGNFPGRFSGRQFSNSRSEMNVSTLELGDSALYLCASSNGQGRETQYFGPGTRLLVL.

This chain links TRBV6-6 with TRBJ1-3; 7 bases are shared with TRBD1. The CDR3 extends over 17 amino acids. From germline, CDR1 is MNHNY and CDR2 SVGAGI (reference sequence). J lost 0 bases, V lost 5 bases, and 10 bases had no gene match. In DNA form, the CDR3 reads TGTGCCAGCAGTCTCCTCTCGGGACAGAGCTCTGGAAACACCATATATTTT. The encoded protein is CASSLLSGQSSGNTIYF.

The genes are TRBV6-5 and TRBJ1-5; possibly TRBD1 for D (5 bases). Trimming shortened V by 8 bases and J by 6 bases, and 14 bases separated the two germline ends. Per the germline V gene, CDR1 is MNHEY and CDR2 is SVGAGI. The CDR3 covers 13 residues. The CDR3 reads CASRGLQGQPQHF. CDR3 DNA: TGTGCCAGCCGAGGCCTCCAGGGTCAGCCCCAGCATTTT.

The J gene is TRBJ2-2, the V gene TRBV6-5; 7 bases are a match to TRBD1. Germline V CDR1 and CDR2: MNHEY, SVGAGI. The CDR3 covers 15 residues. Trimming took 6 bases from V and 1 from J; bases not matched to a gene: 5. As DNA, the CDR3 is TGTGCCAGCAGCCCGGGACAGTGGAACACCGGGGAGCTGTTTTTT. This translates into CASSPGQWNTGELFF.

This sequence joins TRBV19 and TRBJ2-7; TRBD1 agrees at 9 bases. Trimming took 0 bases from V and 2 from J; bases not matched to a gene: 8. The CDR3 runs to 17 residues. CDR1 and CDR2 (germline): LNHDA, SQIVND (reference sequence). Here the CDR3 reads CASSIDLPGQGAYEQYV. The CDR3 nucleotides are TGTGCCAGTAGTATAGATCTGCCGGGACAGGGAGCCTACGAGCAGTACGTC.